The rows below give T cell receptor beta chains drawn from one sample of a study of cytomegalovirus exposure and HLA in healthy donors. TCRdb's copy holds only in-frame clones and misses some; the assay was immunoSEQ multiplex PCR. Of around 150,000 clones listed, about two thirds are singletons. The sample consisted of PBMCs. These receptors came from a middle-aged man in good health and CMV-seropositive. Both conserved end residues are part of each CDR3. The order of the fields is J gene, V gene, clone size, D gene, CDR3 DNA, CDR3 protein. A D gene is named only where the DNA matches it firmly. Expanded clones are given a class, and other clones once, few, many or no size at all.

j_gene: TRBJ1-1
v_gene: TRBV27
abundance: -
d_gene: TRBD1
CDR3nt: TGTGCCAGCAGTTTGTTCTACCCTGGACAGGGTAACACTGAAGCTTTCTTT
CDR3aa: CASSLFYPGQGNTEAFF

j_gene: TRBJ2-3
v_gene: TRBV27
abundance: -
d_gene: TRBD1
CDR3nt: TGTGCCAGCAGTTTATCGGTGGGGACAGCTAGCACAGATACGCAGTATTTT
CDR3aa: CASSLSVGTASTDTQYF

j_gene: TRBJ2-2
v_gene: TRBV14
abundance: -
d_gene: TRBD2
CDR3nt: TGTGCCAGCAGCCAAGATCTAGCGGGGGTCGGGGAGCTGTTTTTT
CDR3aa: CASSQDLAGVGELFF

j_gene: TRBJ1-2
v_gene: TRBV5-4
abundance: few
d_gene: TRBD1
CDR3nt: TGTGCCAGCAGCTTGGAAGACAGGGGGCGGACTGGCTACACCTTC
CDR3aa: CASSLEDRGRTGYTF

j_gene: TRBJ1-5
v_gene: TRBV19
abundance: once
d_gene: -
CDR3nt: TGTGCCAGTAGTATGTCCGGGAATAATCAGCCCCAGCATTTT
CDR3aa: CASSMSGNNQPQHF

j_gene: TRBJ1-5
v_gene: TRBV5-4
abundance: -
d_gene: -
CDR3nt: TGTGCCAGCAGCTTGGAGCCTGCATCCAATCAGCCCCAGCATTTT
CDR3aa: CASSLEPASNQPQHF

j_gene: TRBJ1-2
v_gene: TRBV27
abundance: -
d_gene: -
CDR3nt: TGTGCCAGCAGTCCCCTTTCTTCCAGGTTCCCCTATGGCTACACCTTC
CDR3aa: CASSPLSSRFPYGYTF

j_gene: TRBJ2-7
v_gene: TRBV2
abundance: -
d_gene: TRBD2
CDR3nt: TGTGCCAGCAGTGGCCCCCCCACGGCGGGGGGAGACTACGAGCAGTACTTC
CDR3aa: CASSGPPTAGGDYEQYF

j_gene: TRBJ1-1
v_gene: TRBV12-5
abundance: -
d_gene: -
CDR3nt: TGTGCTAGTGGGAAAACAGGGAGCGTGAACACTGAAGCTTTCTTT
CDR3aa: CASGKTGSVNTEAFF

j_gene: TRBJ2-7
v_gene: TRBV7-2
abundance: once
d_gene: TRBD1
CDR3nt: TGTGCCAGCAGCAAAACCACGGGACAGGGCTACGAGCAGTACTTC
CDR3aa: CASSKTTGQGYEQYF

j_gene: TRBJ1-1
v_gene: TRBV18
abundance: -
d_gene: TRBD1
CDR3nt: TGTGCCAGCTCACCAGACAGGGGAAACACTGAAGCTTTCTTT
CDR3aa: CASSPDRGNTEAFF

j_gene: TRBJ1-1
v_gene: TRBV21-1
abundance: few
d_gene: -
CDR3nt: TGTGCCAGCAGCAAAGAGAACAGTCCTTTCGGAGCTTTCTTT
CDR3aa: CASSKENSPFGAFF

j_gene: TRBJ1-5
v_gene: TRBV19
abundance: -
d_gene: TRBD1
CDR3nt: TGTGCCAGCCTAGACAGGGGAGTTCAGCCCCAGCATTTT
CDR3aa: CASLDRGVQPQHF

j_gene: TRBJ1-5
v_gene: TRBV19
abundance: few
d_gene: TRBD1
CDR3nt: TGTGCCAGTAGGACTATCACAGGGGGCAATCAGCCCCAGCATTTT
CDR3aa: CASRTITGGNQPQHF

j_gene: TRBJ2-3
v_gene: TRBV7-8
abundance: -
d_gene: -
CDR3nt: TGTGCCAGCAGCTTGGCAAGGAGGAGGGAAGATACGCAGTATTTT
CDR3aa: CASSLARRREDTQYF

j_gene: TRBJ1-2
v_gene: TRBV9
abundance: few
d_gene: TRBD1
CDR3nt: TGTGCCAGCAGCGTACGGGACAGCCCGGAAGGGTTTGGCTACACCTTC
CDR3aa: CASSVRDSPEGFGYTF

j_gene: TRBJ1-5
v_gene: TRBV10-3
abundance: -
d_gene: TRBD1
CDR3nt: TGTGCCATCAGTGGGACAGGGGAACAGCCCCAGCATTTT
CDR3aa: CAISGTGEQPQHF

j_gene: TRBJ1-1
v_gene: TRBV5-1
abundance: few
d_gene: -
CDR3nt: TGCGCCAGCAGCCATCAGACAGGATCCATGAACACTGAAGCTTTCTTT
CDR3aa: CASSHQTGSMNTEAFF

j_gene: TRBJ2-2
v_gene: TRBV11-3
abundance: -
d_gene: -
CDR3nt: TGTGCCAGCAGCTTAGGGACATCGAACACCGGGGAGCTGTTTTTT
CDR3aa: CASSLGTSNTGELFF

j_gene: TRBJ2-5
v_gene: TRBV18
abundance: -
d_gene: TRBD2
CDR3nt: TGTGCCAGCTCACCACCGGCAGCGGGGGGGCGAAAGACCCAGTACTTC
CDR3aa: CASSPPAAGGRKTQYF

j_gene: TRBJ2-1
v_gene: TRBV11-2
abundance: -
d_gene: -
CDR3nt: TGTGCCAGCAGCTTAGACGGGAGTCTCGATGAGCAGTTCTTC
CDR3aa: CASSLDGSLDEQFF

j_gene: TRBJ2-1
v_gene: TRBV7-2
abundance: -
d_gene: TRBD2
CDR3nt: TGTGCCAGCAGCCCACTAGCGCACAGCTCCTACAATGAGCAGTTCTTC
CDR3aa: CASSPLAHSSYNEQFF

j_gene: TRBJ2-7
v_gene: TRBV27
abundance: -
d_gene: -
CDR3nt: TGTGCCAGCAGTTTAAAACCAGGGAAGGGCTACGAGCAGTACTTC
CDR3aa: CASSLKPGKGYEQYF

j_gene: TRBJ1-6
v_gene: TRBV27
abundance: -
d_gene: TRBD1
CDR3nt: TGTGCCAGCAGTTCGGGACAGGGGATTGGTTCACCCCTCCACTTT
CDR3aa: CASSSGQGIGSPLHF

j_gene: TRBJ1-1
v_gene: TRBV15
abundance: -
d_gene: TRBD1
CDR3nt: TGTGCCACCAGCCGGGCAGGGGGCGAATCTGAAGCTTTCTTT
CDR3aa: CATSRAGGESEAFF

j_gene: TRBJ1-1
v_gene: TRBV29-1
abundance: -
d_gene: -
CDR3nt: TGCAGCGCCATGAGGGTTTGGAACACTGAAGCTTTCTTT
CDR3aa: CSAMRVWNTEAFF

j_gene: TRBJ1-1
v_gene: TRBV29-1
abundance: -
d_gene: -
CDR3nt: TGCAGCGTTGCCTTTTCCGAGGGCACTGAAGCTTTCTTT
CDR3aa: CSVAFSEGTEAFF

j_gene: TRBJ1-4
v_gene: TRBV6-1
abundance: -
d_gene: -
CDR3nt: TGTGCCAGCAGTGAACCACAGGGAAGGCAGGAAAAACTGTTTTTT
CDR3aa: CASSEPQGRQEKLFF

j_gene: TRBJ2-1
v_gene: TRBV6-5
abundance: -
d_gene: TRBD1
CDR3nt: TGTGCCAGCAGTTCTCCGGGACAGGGGAGAAAGGAGCAGTTCTTC
CDR3aa: CASSSPGQGRKEQFF